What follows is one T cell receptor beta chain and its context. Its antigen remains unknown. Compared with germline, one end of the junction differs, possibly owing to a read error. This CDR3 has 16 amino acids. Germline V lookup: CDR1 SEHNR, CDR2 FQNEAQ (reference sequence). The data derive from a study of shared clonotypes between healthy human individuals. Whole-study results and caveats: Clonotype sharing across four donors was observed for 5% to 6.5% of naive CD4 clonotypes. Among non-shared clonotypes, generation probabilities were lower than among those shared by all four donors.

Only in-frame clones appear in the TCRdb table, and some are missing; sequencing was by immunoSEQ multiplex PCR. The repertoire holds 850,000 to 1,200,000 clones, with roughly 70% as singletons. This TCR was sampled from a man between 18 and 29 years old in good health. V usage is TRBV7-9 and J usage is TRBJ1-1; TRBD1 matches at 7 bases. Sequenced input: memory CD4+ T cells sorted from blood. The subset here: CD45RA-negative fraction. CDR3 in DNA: TGTGTCAGCAGCTTTGACAGGGAGTATCAGGACACTGAAGCTTTCTTT. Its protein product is CVSSFDREYQDTEAFF. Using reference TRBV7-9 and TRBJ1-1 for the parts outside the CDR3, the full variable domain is DTGVSQNPRHKITKRGQNVTFRCDPISEHNRLYWYRQTLGQGPEFLTYFQNEAQLEKSRLLSDRFSAERPKGSFSTLEIQRTEQGDSAMYLCVSSFDREYQDTEAFFGQGTRLTVV.